The entry below gives a single T cell receptor (beta chain) sequence along with its context. Molecular barcoding with unique molecular identifiers was used for the TCRbeta library. TCRdb reprocessed the PCR reads with MiXCR, giving one entry per CDR3 protein. The sample gives a few hundred thousand distinct CDR3 sequences, approximately 9.9% of which show up once; about 5.4% is in the top ten. This CDR3 is built from 17 residues. Trimming took 1 base from V and 0 from J, leaving 13 bases between them. Germline CDR1 SGHRS, CDR2 YFSETQ. This sample is part of a study of T-cell reconstitution after alpha-beta-depleted transplantation in children.

The sequence derives from a human donor who donated a stem cell graft to a child with SCID. The chain carries TRBV5-1 and TRBJ2-2, with D perhaps TRBD1 (6 bases). Source: PBMCs from the stem cell graft donor, taken from the stem cell graft. CDR3 coding DNA: TGCGCCAGCAGCTTGCATCAGGGGTTTGCGAACACCGGGGAGCTGTTTTTT. Translated: CASSLHQGFANTGELFF.